The present T cell receptor (beta chain) was sequenced within a study of somatic mutations in cytotoxic T cells in rheumatoid arthritis. Regarding the study as a whole: Any difference in CD8+ T-cell clonality between patients who had rheumatoid arthritis and healthy controls who were age-matched was not statistically significant. Each of about an eighth of the roughly 60 patients had a largest CD8+ clone that made up more than 20% of CD8+ cells.

Trimming cost V 2 bases and J 5 bases, with 10 bases left between them. This CDR3 contains 13 residues. Germline assignment: CDR1 GTSNPN and CDR2 SVGIG (reference sequence). The protocol was immunoSEQ multiplex PCR, while the TCRdb copy is restricted to in-frame clones and leaves out a portion. The profile shows just under 20,000 clones, almost 85% of them singletons. Concerning this clone: The antigen remains unidentified.

Healthy control participants comprised blood donors of median age 56 years (range about 20-80), of whom about 55% were female. Positive selection with magnetic beads achieved the isolation of CD4+ and CD8+ cells, followed by a flow cytometry check of purity. The rearrangement uses TRBV30 and TRBJ1-5; D is unresolved. The sample taken for sequencing was CD8+ T cells sorted from blood. This sequence originates from a woman in her forties or fifties in good health. The CDR3 sequence: CAWSPGGDQPQHF. CDR3 bases: TGTGCCTGGAGTCCCGGTGGGGATCAGCCCCAGCATTTT. The full variable domain, in which reference TRBV30 and TRBJ1-5 provide the parts outside the CDR3, is SQTIHQWPATLVQPVGSPLSLECTVEGTSNPNLYWYRQAAGRGLQLLFYSVGIGQISSEVPQNLSASRPQDRQFILSSKKLLLSDSGFYLCAWSPGGDQPQHFGDGTRLSIL.